This T cell receptor (beta chain) originates from a study of blood T cells in healthy people across ages. Study as a whole: Researchers report that template switching captured about one barcoded beta molecule per two T cells.

This CDR3 comprises 13 residues. Caucasian, healthy and from Russia, the donors were aged between about 6 and 90. A second roughly 6 to 12 cycle PCR used barcoded and J-beta primers. TCRdb re-called the 5' RACE reads through MiXCR, storing one row per CDR3 protein. The sample holds about 780,000 distinct CDR3 sequences, about half seen once. The sequence was collected from a man older than 75 in good health. The sequenced sample was blood. This chain uses TRBV21-1 with TRBJ1-4; the D call in the table, TRBD1, was not verified against the DNA. TRBV21-1 is a documented pseudogene. CDR3 loop: CAPPDGVNEKLFF. The CDR3 region has the DNA TGTGCCCCCCCGGATGGGGTAAATGAAAAACTGTTTTTT.